The next 7 T cell receptor beta chains were all read from a single sample in a study of blood T cell repertoires in COVID-19. Repertoires were generated with immunoSEQ multiplex PCR, while TCRdb's copy carries only in-frame clones and drops some. The data show roughly 60,000 clones, 90% seen once. The sample taken for sequencing was peripheral blood. The receptors were sampled from an elderly woman with active COVID-19.

This sequence joins TRBV5-1 and TRBJ2-1; TRBD1 aligns across 8 bases. This CDR3 is 16 amino acids long. Germline V gives CDR1 SGHRS, CDR2 YFSETQ. After removal of 0 bases from V and 1 base from J, the junction contained 3 bases not matched to a gene. CDR3 DNA sequence: TGCGCCAGCAGCTTGGTCGGGACAGGTTCCTACAATGAGCAGTTCTTC. It encodes CASSLVGTGSYNEQFF.

This clone was detected once. V is TRBV5-4 and J is TRBJ2-7; a weak D match, TRBD1 (5 bases). V lost 2 bases, J lost 4 bases, and 10 bases lay in between. The CDR3 runs to 13 residues. The germline V gene encodes CDR1 SGHNT and CDR2 YYREEE (reference sequence). In nucleotides, the CDR3 is TGTGCCAGCAGCTTCCCTGGGGCTTACGAGCAGTACGTC. Encoded protein: CASSFPGAYEQYV.

This clone was seen only once. The chain recombines TRBV5-1 with TRBJ2-2; tentative D call: TRBD2 (6 bases). Germline V gene data show CDR1 as SGHRS and CDR2 as YFSETQ. The CDR3 sequence is 15 residues long. V was cut by 4 bases and J by 3 bases, with 13 bases left in between. The CDR3 coding sequence is TGCGCCAGCAGCCTCCGGGACTCAGACACCGGGGAGCTGTTTTTT. It yields the protein CASSLRDSDTGELFF.

This CDR3 is CASSLVRGGELFF. The CDR3 nucleotides are TGTGCCAGCAGCTTAGTTCGGGGCGGGGAGCTGTTTTTT. The chain combines TRBV7-8 with TRBJ2-2, with D tentatively TRBD2 (5 bases). This CDR3 is built from 13 residues. The V end was cut by 1 base, the J end by 7 bases, with 7 bases between. Germline V gene lookup returns CDR1 SGHVS and CDR2 FQNEAQ.

This clone was detected once. V usage is TRBV4-1 and J usage is TRBJ2-1; D perhaps matches TRBD2 (6 bases). V gave up 4 bases and J gave up 9 bases, with 22 bases separating them. This CDR3 has 16 residues. Germline-derived CDR1 and CDR2 are MGHRA and YSYEKL. The chain's CDR3 is CASSPLAGSQGGEQFF. For the CDR3, the DNA is TGCGCCAGCAGCCCCCTCGCAGGGTCCCAGGGAGGTGAGCAGTTCTTC.

The V and J genes are TRBV15 and TRBJ1-6; weak D call: TRBD1 (6 bases). The CDR3 spans 14 residues. V gave up 5 bases and J gave up 4 bases, with 9 bases separating them. Germline assignment: CDR1 LNHNV and CDR2 YYDKDF (reference sequence). CDR3 protein: CATSGTRYNSPLHF. CDR3 DNA: TGTGCCACCAGCGGGACAAGGTATAATTCACCCCTCCACTTT. Drawing the rest from reference TRBV15 and TRBJ1-6, the complete variable domain is DAMVIQNPRYQVTQFGKPVTLSCSQTLNHNVMYWYQQKSSQAPKLLFHYYDKDFNNEADTPDNFQSRRPNTSFCFLDIRSPGLGDTAMYLCATSGTRYNSPLHFGNGTRLTVT.

This clone was seen once. The chain combines TRBV2 with TRBJ2-3, with a tentative D call TRBD1 (5 bases). The CDR3 extends over 17 amino acids. With 7 bases removed from V and 2 bases from J, the gap between germline ends came to 22 bases. Germline V lookup: CDR1 SNHLY, CDR2 FYNNEI. The CDR3: CASTETSGIGNTDTQYF. The CDR3 coding sequence is TGTGCCAGCACCGAAACTTCAGGGATAGGGAACACAGATACGCAGTATTTT.